This TCR beta chain was recovered during a study of control samples from healthy donors and cancer patients. The germline CDR1 and CDR2 sequences are SQVTM and ANQGSEA. V was clipped by 5 bases and J by 5 bases; unmatched bases: 10. CDR3 length: 14 amino acids. Some clones are missing from TCRdb's copy, which holds only in-frame ones; the method was immunoSEQ multiplex PCR. The sample records 70,000 or so clones, 85% to 95% being singletons. J is TRBJ1-1 and V is TRBV29-1; 8 positions agree with TRBD1. The sequence was collected from a woman in her 40s in good health. Sequenced input: blood. The CDR3 protein is CSVLISGGRTEAFF. As DNA, the CDR3 is TGCAGCGTTCTCATCTCAGGGGGCAGGACTGAAGCTTTCTTT.